Below are 3 T cell receptor beta chains sequenced from a single sample in a study of blood T cell repertoires in COVID-19. Libraries were prepared by immunoSEQ multiplex PCR; TCRdb keeps only in-frame clonotypes and omits some of them. The profile covers about 150,000 clones, with about 90% appearing a single time and 0.5% to 0.6% taken by the ten largest. Material: peripheral blood. The receptors shown here come from a man aged 50 to 60 with acute or convalescent COVID-19.

The chain links TRBV6-5 to TRBJ1-2, with 11 bases lining up with TRBD1. In germline, CDR1 is MNHEY, CDR2 SVGAGI. The CDR3 runs to 16 residues. V trimming: 2 bases; J trimming: 1 base; junction bases outside the gene matches: 3. CDR3 amino acids: CASSYLGTGGNYGYTF. The CDR3 nucleotides read TGTGCCAGCAGTTACCTAGGGACAGGGGGTAACTATGGCTACACCTTC.

The chain recombines TRBV28 with TRBJ2-1, with 13 nucleotides matching TRBD2. From germline, CDR1 is MDHEN and CDR2 SYDVKM. The CDR3 length is 16 residues. The ends lost 6 bases at V and 7 bases at J; junction bases unmatched: 9. This chain's CDR3 is CASSRGLAGMRNEQFF. The CDR3 bases are TGTGCCAGCAGCCGGGGACTAGCGGGGATGCGGAATGAGCAGTTCTTC.

This chain connects TRBV6-6 to TRBJ2-5; D remains ambiguous. Germline values: CDR1 MNHNY, CDR2 SVGAGI (reference sequence). V lost 2 bases to trimming and J lost 3 bases, with 7 bases between them. This CDR3 is 13 amino acids long. The CDR3 DNA is TGTGCCAGCAGTTACGGCCAGGAAGAGACCCAGTACTTC. The encoded protein is CASSYGQEETQYF.